This section outlines one T cell receptor beta chain sequence together with its context. Individuals drawn from around 25 US areas were roughly 18 to 100 years old. The ends were cut back, 1 base at V and 3 bases at J, with 7 bases in the middle. Germline V gene lookup returns CDR1 SGHNT and CDR2 YYREEE (reference sequence). The CDR3 consists of 13 residues. This sample stems from a study of blood T cell repertoires in COVID-19. Overall study: COVID-19 samples from acute and convalescent phases originated in the United States, Italy and Spain. From T cells, B-cell-depleted T cells, or PBMCs came the material, which was cDNA or gDNA.

How the authors handled the data: Counts of nucleated cells, estimated from reference gene primer amplification, were obtained. Data came from immunoSEQ multiplex PCR; TCRdb stores just in-frame clones and leaves some out. D and trimming were read from the DNA, whereas the V and J calls and clone size are those reported in that table. The table lists around 300,000 clones, approximately 88% of them singletons. This receptor was identified in a middle-aged woman who had recovered from COVID-19. The specimen was PBMCs or T cells enriched from blood (not recorded which). The rearrangement uses TRBV5-4 and TRBJ2-5; perhaps TRBD1 as D (5 bases). As DNA, the CDR3 is TGTGCCAGCAGCTTGCCAGGGAAAGAGACCCAGTACTTC. This encodes CASSLPGKETQYF.